One T cell receptor beta chain is described in this entry. The germline V gene has CDR1 GTSNPN and CDR2 SVGIG (reference sequence). This CDR3 contains 16 residues. V lost 2 bases and J lost 1, with 17 bases in between. This entry belongs to a study of CD8+ T cells in alopecia areata. The sample's treatment: oral pan-JAK inhibitor, 5-10 mg twice daily. In each case, RNA was isolated and then reverse transcribed into cDNA as the sequencing template. Some clones are missing from TCRdb's copy, which holds only in-frame ones; the method was immunoSEQ multiplex PCR. This repertoire shows fewer than 250,000 clones, around three fifths found once; its top ten account for just over 1%.

The chain employs TRBV30 and TRBJ1-2; a possible D gene is TRBD1 (6 bases). The source is a human donor with alopecia areata. The source was CD4+ T cells sorted from blood, collected at week 24, from a patient treated with tofacitinib. The CDR3 DNA sequence: TGTGCCTGGAGTAGGGGGGTCAAAAGAAATAACTATGGCTACACCTTC. It translates to CAWSRGVKRNNYGYTF.